Below, 9 T cell receptor beta chains from the same sample are listed, as sequenced in a study of early T cells in non-severe SARS-CoV-2 infection. From the 5' RACE reads, TCRdb called clonotypes with MiXCR, one entry per CDR3 protein. The sample contains 55,000 to 85,000 distinct CDR3 sequences, less than 15% of which appear only once. The specimen sequenced was whole blood. These receptors were collected from an adult who was a healthcare worker with PCR-confirmed SARS-CoV-2 infection or an uninfected control (not recorded which).

This clonotype was seen only a few times. The chain couples TRBV5-1 to TRBJ2-7; D may be TRBD1 or TRBD2 (6 bases each). Germline V CDR1 and CDR2: SGHRS, YFSETQ. The CDR3 spans 17 residues. Deletions cut 4 bases from V and 0 bases from J, with 20 bases between. In DNA, the CDR3 is TGCGCCAGCAGCGCTACAATCACGGGGGCGAGCTCCTACGAGCAGTACTTC. Translated, it gives CASSATITGASSYEQYF.

This clonotype was seen at least ten times. This chain uses TRBV29-1 with TRBJ2-4; D possibly corresponds to TRBD2 (5 bases). CDR3 length equals 13 residues. Looked up from germline, CDR1 is SQVTM and CDR2 is ANQGSEA. With 7 bases removed from V and 6 bases from J, the gap between germline ends came to 16 bases. The CDR3 protein is CSGSAGLGNIQYF. Written as DNA, the CDR3 is TGCAGCGGTTCTGCGGGTCTTGGAAACATTCAGTACTTC.

This clonotype was seen many times. This CDR3 reads CASSLTSGGDTQYF. CDR3 sequence (DNA): TGTGCCAGCAGCCTTACTAGCGGAGGGGATACGCAGTATTTT. J is TRBJ2-3 and V is TRBV6-5, with 8 bases that match TRBD2. Germline lookup yields CDR1 MNHEY and CDR2 SVGAGI. The V and J ends lost 6 bases and 6 bases, in that order; junction bases with no gene match: 8. This CDR3 region has 14 residues.

The V gene is TRBV12-3 or TRBV12-4, the J gene TRBJ1-3; tentatively, D is TRBD1 (5 bases). Trimming pared 6 bases from V and 0 bases from J, leaving 12 bases between. The CDR3 length is 15 residues. The CDR3 DNA is TGTGCCAGCAGGGAGGGACTCTTCTCTGGAAACACCATATATTTT. This gives the protein CASREGLFSGNTIYF.

This clonotype was seen a few times. The rearrangement joins TRBV18 to TRBJ2-3; D possibly corresponds to TRBD1 (5 bases). The germline V gene has CDR1 KGHSH and CDR2 LQKENI. Trimming removed 6 bases from V and 0 bases from J, with 13 bases in between. This CDR3 contains 15 residues. CDR3 residues: CASSLGAVSTDTQYF. CDR3 in DNA: TGTGCCAGCTCTCTAGGGGCAGTGAGCACAGATACGCAGTATTTT.

Only a few counts were recorded for this clonotype. The rearrangement joins TRBV11-2 to TRBJ1-1; D unclear. This CDR3 has 14 residues. Trimming took off 3 bases at V and 1 base at J, with 9 bases between the two ends. CDR1 and CDR2 (germline): SGHAT, FQNNGV. The CDR3 region has the DNA TGTGCCAGCAGCTTTTCCGTGGGGAACACTGAAGCTTTCTTT. Translating gives CASSFSVGNTEAFF.

In its sample, this clonotype was seen many times. The chain is built from TRBV20-1 and TRBJ2-4, with TRBD2 matching over 8 bases. Germline V lookup: CDR1 DFQATT, CDR2 SNEGSKA (reference sequence). The junction had 7 bases not matched to a gene; V was cut back by 3 bases and J by 6 bases. The CDR3 spans 14 residues. CDR3 sequence reads: CSASIGGGGNIQYF. The CDR3 region has the DNA TGCAGTGCTAGTATCGGGGGGGGCGGAAACATTCAGTACTTC.

V is TRBV7-2 and J is TRBJ2-7, with D uncertain. CDR1 and CDR2 (germline): SGHTA, FQGNSA. This CDR3 has 13 amino acids. Between the trimmed V and J ends, which lost 2 bases and 10 bases, there was a span of 15 bases. CDR3 region: CASSLPSPRSQYF. DNA of the CDR3: TGTGCCAGCAGCTTACCTTCCCCACGAAGCCAGTACTTC.

The rearrangement links TRBV13 to TRBJ1-4, with TRBD1 matching over 7 bases. The junction had 10 bases not matched to a gene; V was cut back by 5 bases and J by 7 bases. The CDR3 loop spans 15 amino acids. Looked up from germline, CDR1 is PRHDT and CDR2 is FYEKMQ (reference sequence). The CDR3 loop is CASSLRQGRTEKLFF. CDR3 in DNA: TGTGCCAGCAGCCTGAGACAGGGACGGACTGAAAAACTGTTTTTT.